By proportion, the clone carrying this TCR beta chain is medium-sized (0.01 to 0.1%). No antigen is known for it. The time point here: sample taken at primary tumor resection. Whole RNA, isolated from tumor, nontumor lung or frozen PBMC, was sequenced without prior sorting. The sample is drawn from a study of spatial heterogeneity in lung cancer. For the study at large: Detected beta-chain sequences consistently exceeded alpha-chain sequences. Matched bulk RNA-seq yielded a T cell transcriptional module score. Counts of TCR transcripts in tumor regions correlated strongly with that score.

Each CDR3 protein gets one entry after TCRdb re-called the 5' RACE reads with MiXCR. The sample holds 7,500 to 10,000 distinct CDR3 sequences; 13% to 15% are singletons and the top ten take around 15%. The CDR3 sequence is 16 residues long. Germline CDR1 MDHEN, CDR2 SYDVKM. V lost 5 bases, J lost 3 bases, and 7 bases stayed unmatched. General study points: Counts of expanded intratumoral alpha and beta TCRs tracked tumor mutation counts.

The sequence came from a male donor with early-stage non-small cell lung cancer. The rearrangement joins TRBV28 to TRBJ1-6, with 7 positions matching TRBD1. The source was lung tumor tissue, collected at surgery. CDR3 nucleotides: TGTGCCAGCAGTCCTGAGGGACAGAACTATAATTCACCCCTCCACTTT. It yields the protein CASSPEGQNYNSPLHF.